One sample yielded the 5 T cell receptor beta chains listed below, sequenced in a study of T cell repertoires in cytomegalovirus infection. Antigens for these TCRs are unknown. TCRdb recomputed calls from the reads with MiXCR, one row per CDR3 protein. The sample holds approximately 390,000 distinct CDR3 sequences, about 34% seen once. Sequencing used cultured PBMCs, obtained from culture after CMV antigen stimulation. The receptors come from a human donor in good health (CMV status not recorded). Some clones in this sample may be carry-over from other donors' samples.

The V gene is TRBV6-6, the J gene TRBJ2-7; D may be TRBD1 (5 bases). The CDR3 length is 15 residues. The germline CDR1 and CDR2 sequences are MNHNY and SVGAGI (reference sequence). The ends were cut back, 5 bases at V and 1 base at J, with 15 bases in the middle. CDR3 sequence (DNA): TGTGCCAGCAGTAAACCTCAGGGCAGTTCCTACGAGCAGTACTTC. Its translation: CASSKPQGSSYEQYF.

This clonotype was seen a few times. The V gene is TRBV7-2, the J gene TRBJ2-5; 7 nucleotides match TRBD1. Losses at the gene ends were 8 bases for V and 3 bases for J; bases not matched to a gene: 12. Germline V gene data show CDR1 as SGHTA and CDR2 as FQGNSA. The CDR3 covers 15 residues. The CDR3 DNA follows: TGTGCCAGCGCCGAGAAAGGGGGCGGAAAAGAGACCCAGTACTTC. Encoded protein: CASAEKGGGKETQYF.

The chain couples TRBV11-2 to TRBJ2-1; TRBD2 matches 9 bases. CDR3 length: 20 residues. Losses at the gene ends were 4 bases for V and 3 bases for J; bases not matched to a gene: 19. Per the germline V gene, CDR1 is SGHAT and CDR2 is FQNNGV. The CDR3 bases are TGTGCCAGCAGCTCATCCACGGGGAGCGGGAGGATATTGGTCTACAATGAGCAGTTCTTC. Translation gives CASSSSTGSGRILVYNEQFF.

The rearrangement uses TRBV7-9 and TRBJ2-3; D perhaps matches TRBD2 (5 bases). Trimming removed 3 bases at V and 3 bases at J, with 10 bases between. From germline, CDR1 is SEHNR and CDR2 FQNEAQ (reference sequence). The CDR3 extends over 14 amino acids. The CDR3 sequence is CASSLGQRTDTQYF. CDR3 sequence (DNA): TGTGCCAGCAGCTTGGGTCAGCGGACAGATACGCAGTATTTT.

J is TRBJ2-2 and V is TRBV6-2 or TRBV6-3; 8 bases match TRBD1. The CDR3 covers 13 residues. Trimming took 7 bases from V and 6 from J; bases not matched to a gene: 4. Per germline, CDR1 MNHEY and CDR2 SVGEGT. The CDR3 reads CASISQGAGELFF. CDR3 DNA sequence: TGTGCCAGCATCTCACAGGGGGCCGGGGAGCTGTTTTTT.